A selection of T cell receptor beta chains follows, all from one sample in a study of T cell changes during pregnancy in multiple sclerosis. The repertoire was sequenced with immunoSEQ multiplex PCR; TCRdb's copy has only in-frame clones and lacks some. The data contain about 39,000 clones, 90% of them singletons. Sequenced material: CD4+ T cells from peripheral blood mononuclear cells, taken in the first trimester of pregnancy. Receptors originate from a female donor in good health, enrolled as a control in a pregnancy study. Each CDR3 is given with its conserved first and last residue.

v_call,j_call,cdr3_aa
TRBV7-8,TRBJ1-5,CASSQWGQGSQPQHF
TRBV11-2,TRBJ1-6,CASSTLPGDNSPLHF
TRBV7-2,TRBJ1-1,CASSLNSNTEAFF
TRBV9,TRBJ1-3,CASSPGVGLSSGNTIYF
TRBV18,TRBJ2-5,CASSPWLARQETQYF
TRBV28,TRBJ2-5,CASSFGRASGGHGRSGETQYF
TRBV11-2,TRBJ1-5,CASSLDSGAGQPQHF
TRBV6-1,TRBJ2-4,CASSDLGLAKNIQYF
TRBV2,TRBJ2-3,CASSDISGGGFTQYF
TRBV19,TRBJ1-2,CATHKEGVNYGYTF
TRBV7-2,TRBJ1-1,CASSYGTGRARAFF
TRBV6-1,TRBJ2-1,CASRTGTSGYNEQFF
TRBV30,TRBJ1-2,CAWSVLHGYTF
TRBV7-3,TRBJ1-1,CASSSIDTTEAFF
TRBV11-2,TRBJ2-3,CASSLTSGGITDTQYF
TRBV6-1,TRBJ2-4,CARPGTPSRGIQYF
TRBV11-1,TRBJ2-1,CASSLETGGRREQFF
TRBV18,TRBJ1-1,CASSPWTGEMINTEAFF
TRBV28,TRBJ2-5,CASSLTSGGQETQYF
TRBV29-1,TRBJ1-2,CSVAGDSENYGYTF
TRBV4-3,TRBJ1-5,CASSQEPGSRPQHF
TRBV7-9,TRBJ1-2,CASSSYSGYTF
TRBV27,TRBJ2-3,CASTSLAGYTDTQYF
TRBV2,TRBJ1-1,CASARTGIPFF
TRBV2,TRBJ1-2,CASSGDSPSYGYTF
TRBV11-2,TRBJ1-1,CASRPLRGQGSSRGEAFF
TRBV7-9,TRBJ2-2,CARERGATGELFF
TRBV4-3,TRBJ2-5,CASSHGLAGGRSETQYF
TRBV11-2,TRBJ2-5,CASSLDNQASGEETQYF
TRBV4-1,TRBJ2-5,CASSPGRGEETQYF
TRBV4-3,TRBJ2-5,CASSQGDSGETQYF
TRBV13,TRBJ1-3,CASSRDSSGNTIYF
TRBV9,TRBJ2-1,CASSVGGQAAYNEQFF
TRBV7-2,TRBJ2-3,CASSLFTGGLADTQYF
TRBV6-1,TRBJ2-2,CASSFQGSGELFF
TRBV7-3,TRBJ2-7,CASSLTRTQSYEQYF
TRBV2,TRBJ2-5,CASSKLTSRETQYF